The T cell receptor (beta chain) described here comes from a study of blood T cell repertoires in COVID-19. Germline V lookup: CDR1 SGHNT, CDR2 YENEEA. V shed 1 base and J 0 bases; nucleotides not matched to a gene: 7. This CDR3 region has 17 residues. TCRdb's table, derived via immunoSEQ multiplex PCR, lists solely in-frame clones and lacks some. The sample has around 140,000 clones, 84% seen once. Living in roughly 25 US areas, the participants were between 18 and 89 years of age. Participant reports of clinical history set cohort assignment. Only one count was recorded for this clone. Material for sequencing was PBMCs or T cells enriched from blood (not recorded which). The V call is TRBV11-3, the J call TRBJ2-7; 9 bases are a match to TRBD1. The clonotype comes from a woman aged 50 to 60 with acute COVID-19. CDR3 sequence reads: CASSLGEGTGSSYEQYF. CDR3 coding DNA: TGTGCCAGCAGCTTAGGTGAGGGGACAGGGTCCTCCTACGAGCAGTACTTC. Based on the CDR3 plus reference TRBV11-3 and TRBJ2-7, the full variable domain is EAGVVQSPRYKIIEKKQPVAFWCNPISGHNTLYWYLQNLGQGPELLIRYENEEAVDDSQLPKDRFSAERLKGVDSTLKIQPAELGDSAVYLCASSLGEGTGSSYEQYFGPGTRLTVT.